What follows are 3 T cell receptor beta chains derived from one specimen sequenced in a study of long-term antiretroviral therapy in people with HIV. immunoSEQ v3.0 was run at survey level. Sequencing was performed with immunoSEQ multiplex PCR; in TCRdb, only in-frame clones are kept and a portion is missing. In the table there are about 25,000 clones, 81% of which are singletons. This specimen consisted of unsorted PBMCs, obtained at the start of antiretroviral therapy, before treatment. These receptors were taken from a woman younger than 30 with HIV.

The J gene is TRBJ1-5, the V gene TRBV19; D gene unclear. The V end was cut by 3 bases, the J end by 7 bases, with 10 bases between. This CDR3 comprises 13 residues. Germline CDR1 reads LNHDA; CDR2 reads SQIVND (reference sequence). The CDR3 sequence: CASSIKGYQPQHF. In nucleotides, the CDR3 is TGTGCCAGTAGTATTAAGGGTTACCAGCCCCAGCATTTT.

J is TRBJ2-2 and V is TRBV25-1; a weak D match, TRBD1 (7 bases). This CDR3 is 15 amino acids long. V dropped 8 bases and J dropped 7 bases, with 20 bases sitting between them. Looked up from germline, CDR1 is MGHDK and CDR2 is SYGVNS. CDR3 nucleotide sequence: TGTGCCAGCGGGGGGACGGGACAGAAGGACGGGGAGCTGTTTTTT. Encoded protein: CASGGTGQKDGELFF.

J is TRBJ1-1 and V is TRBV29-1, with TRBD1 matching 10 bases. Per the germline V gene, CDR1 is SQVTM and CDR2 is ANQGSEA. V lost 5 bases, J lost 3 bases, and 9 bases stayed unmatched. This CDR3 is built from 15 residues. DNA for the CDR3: TGCAGCGTTCATCCAAGGACAGGGGGGGACACTGAAGCTTTCTTT. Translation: CSVHPRTGGDTEAFF.